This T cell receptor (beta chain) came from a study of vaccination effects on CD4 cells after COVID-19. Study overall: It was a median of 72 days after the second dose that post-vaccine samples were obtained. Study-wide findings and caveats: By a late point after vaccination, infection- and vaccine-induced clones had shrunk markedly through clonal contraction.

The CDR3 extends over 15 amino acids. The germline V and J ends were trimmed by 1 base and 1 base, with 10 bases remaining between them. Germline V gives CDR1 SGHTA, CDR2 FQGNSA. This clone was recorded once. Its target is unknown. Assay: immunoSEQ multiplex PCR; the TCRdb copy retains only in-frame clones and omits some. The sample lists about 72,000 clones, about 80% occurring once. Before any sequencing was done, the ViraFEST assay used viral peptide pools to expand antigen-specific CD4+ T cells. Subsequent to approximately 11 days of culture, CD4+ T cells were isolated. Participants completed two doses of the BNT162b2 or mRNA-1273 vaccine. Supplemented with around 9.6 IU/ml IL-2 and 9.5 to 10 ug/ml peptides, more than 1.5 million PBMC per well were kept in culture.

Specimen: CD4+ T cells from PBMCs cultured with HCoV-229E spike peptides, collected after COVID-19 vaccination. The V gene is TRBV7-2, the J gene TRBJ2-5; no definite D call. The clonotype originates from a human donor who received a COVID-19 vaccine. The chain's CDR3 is CASSLVRVVQETQYF. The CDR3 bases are TGTGCCAGCAGCTTAGTTCGTGTAGTCCAAGAGACCCAGTACTTC.